The text below deals with one T cell receptor beta chain. Its antigen is still unknown. One junction end disagrees with the germline gene, perhaps due to a read error. TCRdb's table, derived via immunoSEQ multiplex PCR, lists solely in-frame clones and lacks some. Found here are over 130,000 clones, about 93% of them singletons; the top ten hold over 4%. This sample was included in a study of T cell responses to AZD1222 COVID-19 vaccine. Study-level points and caveats: Nearly half of spike-specific TCRs reportedly go after variant regions that carry no mutations. Repertoires were obtained solely post-peak T cell response.

The CDR3 consists of 15 residues. Looked up from germline, CDR1 is SSHAT and CDR2 is FNYEAQ (reference sequence). This sequence originates from an adult who received the AZD1222 COVID-19 vaccine. V and J are TRBV7-7 and TRBJ2-5, with TRBD1 as a possible D gene (7 bases). The sequenced sample was peripheral blood, obtained 28 days after the second AZD1222 dose. The chain's CDR3 is CASSLGGQTQETQYF. Written as DNA, the CDR3 is TGTGCTAGCAGCCTCGGGGGACAGACCCAAGAGACCCAGTACTTC.